Here is one T cell receptor beta chain with its context. The sample belongs to a study of blood T cell repertoires in COVID-19. Trimming at V came to 5 bases and at J to 6 bases, leaving 5 bases not matched to a gene. Germline V gene data show CDR1 as PRHDT and CDR2 as FYEKMQ (reference sequence). The length of the CDR3 is 14 residues. Measured with immunoSEQ multiplex PCR; TCRdb has only the in-frame clones, and not every one. The repertoire holds approximately 200,000 clones, about 93% seen once, with roughly 0.76% in the top ten. The sequence derives from a man in his thirties or forties with COVID-19, enrolled during active disease. The sample comprised peripheral blood. The V call is TRBV13, the J call TRBJ2-3, with 10 bases fitting TRBD2. The CDR3 region has the DNA TGTGCCAGCAGCCTTAGCGGGGGGAAGGATACGCAGTATTTT. Translated, it gives CASSLSGGKDTQYF.